This T cell receptor beta chain emerged from a study of human T cells and chemical hapten exposure. Study-wide context: DPC (0.01%) was patch tested on the upper back and read at 6 days. Regarding the study as a whole: Following DPC sensitization, TCRs present above 1 in 1000 frequency showed no change.

Time point described: pre-sensitization, week 0. Treatment in this sample: therapeutic diphenylcyclopropenone sensitization with weekly scalp DPC. Ahead of each patch test application, blood was drawn. To note about this clonotype: Its specificity is unknown.

The germline V gene encodes CDR1 SQVTM and CDR2 ANQGSEA. V lost 6 bases to trimming and J lost 7 bases, with 15 bases between them. CDR3 length: 13 amino acids. In the source study's methods: From roughly 23,000 to 700,000 TCRs were found per sample, with a median of approximately 100,000. TCRdb fed the RACE reads into MiXCR, producing one record per CDR3 protein. The V and J calls and clone size are TCRdb's, not the authors'. Found here are over 300,000 distinct CDR3 sequences, roughly 5% of them singletons; the top ten hold about 2.5%. This TCR was recovered from a woman in her 50s with alopecia areata. Some clones in this sample may be carry-over from other donors' samples. The sample was whole blood, taken in connection with sensitization to the hapten diphenylcyclopropenone (DPC). This chain links TRBV29-1 with TRBJ1-4; TRBD1 is a possible D gene (6 bases). The chain's CDR3 is CSVGGAPSEKLFF. CDR3 bases: TGCAGCGTCGGGGGGGCCCCTAGTGAAAAACTGTTTTTT.